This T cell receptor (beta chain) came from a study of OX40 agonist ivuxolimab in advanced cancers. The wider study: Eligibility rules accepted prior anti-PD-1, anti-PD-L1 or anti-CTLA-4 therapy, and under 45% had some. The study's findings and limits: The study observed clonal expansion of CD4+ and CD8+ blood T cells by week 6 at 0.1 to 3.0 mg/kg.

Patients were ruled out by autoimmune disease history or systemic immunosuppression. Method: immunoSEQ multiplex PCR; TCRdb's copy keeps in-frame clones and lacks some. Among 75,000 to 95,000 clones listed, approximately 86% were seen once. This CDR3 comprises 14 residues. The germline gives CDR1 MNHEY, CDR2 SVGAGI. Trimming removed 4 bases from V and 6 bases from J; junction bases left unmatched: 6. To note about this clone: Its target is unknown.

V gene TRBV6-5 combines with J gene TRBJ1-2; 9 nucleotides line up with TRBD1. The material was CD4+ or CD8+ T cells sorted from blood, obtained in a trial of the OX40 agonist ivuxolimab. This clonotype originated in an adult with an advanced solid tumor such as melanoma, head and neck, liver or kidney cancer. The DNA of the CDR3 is TGTGCCAGCAGTTCTCCCGGGACAGGGAATGGCTACACCTTC. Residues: CASSSPGTGNGYTF.